The 21 T cell receptor beta chains below were found in one sample sequenced in a study of T cell responses to AZD1222 COVID-19 vaccine. Here immunoSEQ multiplex PCR was the method, and the copy in TCRdb shows in-frame clones only, minus some. The table lists 90,000 to 100,000 clones, approximately 84% of them singletons. Source: peripheral blood, taken 28 days after the second AZD1222 dose. These TCRs come from an adult who received the AZD1222 COVID-19 vaccine.

This clone occurred a few times. The chain recombines TRBV4-1 with TRBJ1-6; the match to TRBD1 covers 11 bases. The germline V gene has CDR1 MGHRA and CDR2 YSYEKL. After removal of 2 bases from V and 9 bases from J, the junction contained 6 bases not matched to a gene. The length of the CDR3 is 16 residues. CDR3 in DNA: TGCGCCAGCAGCCAACTAGGACAGGGGGCACGTTCACCCCTCCACTTT. This codes for CASSQLGQGARSPLHF.

This chain connects TRBV7-6 to TRBJ2-5, with 7 bases that match TRBD2. In germline, CDR1 is SGHVS, CDR2 FNYEAQ. The J segment lost 5 bases and the V segment lost 7 bases, leaving 16 bases of the junction unmatched. This CDR3 comprises 16 residues. CDR3 DNA: TGTGCCAGCACCATCACCGGACTAGTAAGGGCGGAGACCCAGTACTTC. Translated: CASTITGLVRAETQYF.

The J gene is TRBJ1-2, the V gene TRBV11-2, with no clear D. The CDR3 length is 13 residues. Germline V gives CDR1 SGHAT, CDR2 FQNNGV. Trimming took off 5 bases at V and 4 bases at J, with 11 bases between the two ends. For the CDR3, the DNA is TGTGCCAGCAGCACTGTGTCGGGCTATGGCTACACCTTC. This gives the protein CASSTVSGYGYTF.

V gene TRBV5-1 combines with J gene TRBJ2-2; 9 positions agree with TRBD1. The germline V gene encodes CDR1 SGHRS and CDR2 YFSETQ. The CDR3 totals 16 residues. V shed 4 bases, J shed 6 bases, and the junction held 10 bases outside the gene matches. The CDR3 nucleotides are TGCGCCAGCAGCGACGCCGGGACAGGGCTCGCCGGGGAGCTGTTTTTT. Residues: CASSDAGTGLAGELFF.

The J gene is TRBJ1-2, the V gene TRBV7-8; 7 nucleotides match TRBD1. This CDR3 contains 15 residues. The germline V gene has CDR1 SGHVS and CDR2 FQNEAQ. The V gene end was trimmed by 4 bases and the J gene end by 5 bases; junction bases not matched to a gene: 10. The CDR3: CASSSGQLRDYGYTF. The CDR3 DNA reads TGTGCCAGCAGCTCGGGACAGTTAAGGGATTATGGCTACACCTTC.

This chain connects TRBV11-3 to TRBJ1-1; the D is unclear. V lost 4 bases and J lost 7, with 16 bases in between. CDR1 is SGHNT, CDR2 YENEEA, per germline. The CDR3 covers 14 residues. The CDR3 spells CASSSSYGRIEAFF. The CDR3 DNA follows: TGTGCCAGCAGCTCATCCTATGGACGGATTGAAGCTTTCTTT.

V usage is TRBV5-4 and J usage is TRBJ2-7; D is unclear. The germline V and J ends were trimmed by 0 bases and 3 bases, with 7 bases remaining between them. Germline V CDR1 and CDR2: SGHNT, YYREEE (reference sequence). The CDR3 spans 13 residues. The CDR3 region has the DNA TGTGCCAGCAGCTTGGACAAGGTCTACGAGCAGTACTTC. It yields the protein CASSLDKVYEQYF.

This chain uses TRBV2 with TRBJ2-3; 9 positions agree with TRBD2. From germline, CDR1 is SNHLY and CDR2 FYNNEI. This CDR3 comprises 18 residues. V trimming: 10 bases; J trimming: 0 bases; junction bases outside the gene matches: 17. The CDR3 DNA reads TGTGCCACACTAGGGGGAGAGGGACTAGCCGGGAGCACAGATACGCAGTATTTT. Amino acids: CATLGGEGLAGSTDTQYF.

The chain employs TRBV5-1 and TRBJ1-3, with D hard to call. V dropped 4 bases and J dropped 3 bases, with 17 bases sitting between them. This CDR3 spans 16 amino acids. CDR1 SGHRS and CDR2 YFSETQ come from the germline V gene. CDR3 loop: CASSPTGGRDGNTIYF. CDR3 DNA sequence: TGCGCCAGCAGCCCGACGGGCGGGCGGGATGGAAACACCATATATTTT.

The chain uses TRBV5-4 and TRBJ2-1, with TRBD2 identical over 11 bases. V trimming: 4 bases; J trimming: 0 bases; junction bases outside the gene matches: 9. This CDR3 is built from 18 residues. The germline gives CDR1 SGHNT, CDR2 YYREEE (reference sequence). For the CDR3, the DNA is TGTGCCAGCAGCATCATAGCGGGGGGGACCAGCTCCTACAATGAGCAGTTCTTC. Residues: CASSIIAGGTSSYNEQFF.

The chain couples TRBV27 to TRBJ2-5, with 8 bases that match TRBD1. V trimming: 5 bases; J trimming: 5 bases; junction bases outside the gene matches: 13. Germline V gene sequence: CDR1 MNHEY, CDR2 SMNVEV (reference sequence). The length of the CDR3 is 16 residues. The CDR3 loop is CASSPDLRGLYETQYF. For the CDR3, the DNA is TGTGCCAGCAGTCCCGACCTCAGGGGGCTCTATGAGACCCAGTACTTC.

The chain uses TRBV6-5 and TRBJ1-4, with D hard to call. Deletions cut 6 bases from V and 1 base from J, with 9 bases between. This CDR3 is built from 14 residues. The V gene's germline CDR1 is MNHEY and CDR2 SVGAGI. For the CDR3, the DNA is TGTGCCAGCAGAGACACAGAAACTAATGAAAAACTGTTTTTT. This gives the protein CASRDTETNEKLFF.

The chain joins TRBV29-1 to TRBJ1-2; the D is unclear. The CDR3 extends over 11 amino acids. Germline values: CDR1 SQVTM, CDR2 ANQGSEA. Trimming removed 4 bases at V and 4 bases at J, with 7 bases between. As DNA, the CDR3 is TGCAGCGTTGGCACGGTCTATGGCTACACCTTC. Encoded protein: CSVGTVYGYTF. The full variable domain, completed using reference TRBV29-1 and TRBJ1-2, is SAVISQKPSRDICQRGTSLTIQCQVDSQVTMMFWYRQQPGQSLTLIATANQGSEATYESGFVIDKFPISRPNLTFSTLTVSNMSPEDSSIYLCSVGTVYGYTFGSGTRLTVV.

V and J are TRBV5-5 and TRBJ2-7; D gene uncertain. CDR3 length equals 13 residues. The V gene lost 4 bases and the J gene lost 0 bases, with 8 bases spanning the gap. Germline V gene sequence: CDR1 SGHKS, CDR2 YYEKEE (reference sequence). The CDR3 region has the DNA TGTGCCAGCAGCCTCCTAAACTCCTACGAGCAGTACTTC. This codes for CASSLLNSYEQYF.

The rearrangement joins TRBV5-1 to TRBJ1-6, with D hard to call. Per the germline V gene, CDR1 is SGHRS and CDR2 is YFSETQ. V shed 2 bases and J shed 11 bases, with 14 bases lying between them. CDR3 length equals 14 residues. The CDR3 coding sequence is TGCGCCAGCAGCTTTTCCACAGAACCCGCACCCCTCCACTTT. Protein product: CASSFSTEPAPLHF.

This clone was counted a few times. The V and J genes are TRBV3-1 (or the pseudogene TRBV3-2) and TRBJ1-2, with 11 bases that match TRBD1. Germline CDR1 LGHDT, CDR2 YNNKEL (reference sequence). After removal of 0 bases from V and 4 bases from J, the junction contained 10 bases not matched to a gene. The CDR3 consists of 18 residues. The chain's CDR3 is CASSQDPRTGGVGYGYTF. The CDR3 DNA sequence: TGTGCCAGCAGCCAAGATCCGCGGACAGGGGGCGTGGGCTATGGCTACACCTTC.

The V and J genes are TRBV7-8 and TRBJ2-7, with unresolved D. The CDR3 totals 14 residues. V dropped 2 bases and J dropped 1 base, with 9 bases sitting between them. Germline loops: CDR1 SGHVS, CDR2 FQNEAQ. The CDR3 region has the DNA TGTGCCAGCAGCTTACTGGGCTCTTCCTACGAGCAGTACTTC. This sequence encodes CASSLLGSSYEQYF.

The genes are TRBV7-2 and TRBJ2-6, with D perhaps TRBD1 (5 bases). The CDR3 runs to 16 residues. V lost 5 bases and J 0 bases, leaving 11 bases between the germline ends. Per the germline V gene, CDR1 is SGHTA and CDR2 is FQGNSA. CDR3 sequence reads: CASSAGQNSGANVLTF. DNA for the CDR3: TGTGCCAGCAGCGCTGGACAAAACTCTGGGGCCAACGTCCTGACTTTC.

The chain combines TRBV6-5 with TRBJ1-5; D ambiguous. The CDR3 spans 14 residues. Between the trimmed V and J ends, which lost 5 bases and 4 bases, there was a span of 12 bases. Germline V CDR1 and CDR2: MNHEY, SVGAGI. CDR3: CASSLDGLNQPQHF. The CDR3 DNA sequence: TGTGCCAGCAGTCTGGACGGATTAAATCAGCCCCAGCATTTT.

Only one count was recorded for this clone. The V and J genes are TRBV7-9 and TRBJ2-2, with 8 bases matching TRBD2. V was clipped by 5 bases and J by 2 bases; unmatched bases: 7. Germline CDR1 reads SEHNR; CDR2 reads FQNEAQ (reference sequence). This CDR3 spans 16 amino acids. The CDR3 loop reads CASSTLGLGNTGELFF. The CDR3 DNA is TGTGCCAGCAGCACACTGGGACTAGGAAACACCGGGGAGCTGTTTTTT. The whole variable domain, remainder taken from reference TRBV7-9 and TRBJ2-2, is DTGVSQNPRHKITKRGQNVTFRCDPISEHNRLYWYRQTLGQGPEFLTYFQNEAQLEKSRLLSDRFSAERPKGSFSTLEIQRTEQGDSAMYLCASSTLGLGNTGELFFGEGSRLTVL.

V usage is TRBV7-6 and J usage is TRBJ2-1, with 8 bases fitting TRBD2. The length of the CDR3 is 15 residues. Germline V lookup: CDR1 SGHVS, CDR2 FNYEAQ. J lost 4 bases, V lost 5 bases, and 7 bases had no gene match. The CDR3: CASSTSGGNYNEQFF. For the CDR3, the DNA is TGTGCCAGCAGCACGAGCGGGGGTAATTACAATGAGCAGTTCTTC.